This T cell receptor (beta chain) appears in the sequencing data of a study of cytomegalovirus exposure and HLA in healthy donors. Broader study findings: Per a later analysis, about 17,000 TCR beta sequences showed association with HLA alleles at 0.05 false discovery rate. Relative to equally common others, HLA-associated TCR beta chains showed greater clonal expansion in a later analysis.

The PCR was carried out with 60 Vbeta primers and 13 Jbeta primers. TCRdb's table, derived via immunoSEQ multiplex PCR, lists solely in-frame clones and lacks some. Of 200,000 to 250,000 clones in the sample, about 70% were seen once. Germline loops: CDR1 SGHNT, CDR2 YENEEA. The CDR3 has 13 amino acids. Between the trimmed V and J ends, which lost 1 base and 7 bases, there was a span of 8 bases. Comment on this clone: Its cognate antigen is unknown.

V gene TRBV11-3 combines with J gene TRBJ2-1, with D unclear. Sequencing was carried out using PBMCs. The TCR sequence derives from a young woman in good health and CMV-seronegative. The CDR3 nucleotides are TGTGCCAGCAGCTTAGCCGTCGGGAATGAGCAGTTCTTC. It yields the protein CASSLAVGNEQFF.